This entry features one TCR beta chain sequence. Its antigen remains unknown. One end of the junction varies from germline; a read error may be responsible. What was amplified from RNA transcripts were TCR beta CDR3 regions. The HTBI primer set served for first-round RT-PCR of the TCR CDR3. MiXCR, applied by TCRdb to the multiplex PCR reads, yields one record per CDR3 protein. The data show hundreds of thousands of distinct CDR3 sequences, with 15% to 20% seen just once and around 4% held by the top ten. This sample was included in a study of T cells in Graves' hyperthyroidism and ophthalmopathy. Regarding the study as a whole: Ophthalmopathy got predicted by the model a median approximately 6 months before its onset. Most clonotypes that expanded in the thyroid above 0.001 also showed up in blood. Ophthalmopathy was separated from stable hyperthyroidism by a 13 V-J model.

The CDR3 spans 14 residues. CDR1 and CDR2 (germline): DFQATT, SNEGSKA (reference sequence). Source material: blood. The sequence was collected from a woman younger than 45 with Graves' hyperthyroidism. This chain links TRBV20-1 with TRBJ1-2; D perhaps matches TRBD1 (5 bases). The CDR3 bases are TGCTGTGCTCCTCCTCGCCAGGGTTTTTATGGCTACACCTTC. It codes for CCAPPRQGFYGYTF.